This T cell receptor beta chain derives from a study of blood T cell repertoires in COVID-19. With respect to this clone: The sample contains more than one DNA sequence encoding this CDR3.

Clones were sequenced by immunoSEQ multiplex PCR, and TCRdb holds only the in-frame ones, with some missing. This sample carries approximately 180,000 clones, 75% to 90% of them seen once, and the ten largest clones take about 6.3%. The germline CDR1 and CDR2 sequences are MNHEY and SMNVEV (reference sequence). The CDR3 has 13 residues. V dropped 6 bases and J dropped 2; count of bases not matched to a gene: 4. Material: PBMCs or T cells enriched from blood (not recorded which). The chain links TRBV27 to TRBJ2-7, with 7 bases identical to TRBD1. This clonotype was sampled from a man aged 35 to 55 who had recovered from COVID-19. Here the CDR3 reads CASSLGTAYEQYF. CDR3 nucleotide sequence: TGTGCCAGCAGCCTAGGGACAGCCTACGAGCAGTACTTC.